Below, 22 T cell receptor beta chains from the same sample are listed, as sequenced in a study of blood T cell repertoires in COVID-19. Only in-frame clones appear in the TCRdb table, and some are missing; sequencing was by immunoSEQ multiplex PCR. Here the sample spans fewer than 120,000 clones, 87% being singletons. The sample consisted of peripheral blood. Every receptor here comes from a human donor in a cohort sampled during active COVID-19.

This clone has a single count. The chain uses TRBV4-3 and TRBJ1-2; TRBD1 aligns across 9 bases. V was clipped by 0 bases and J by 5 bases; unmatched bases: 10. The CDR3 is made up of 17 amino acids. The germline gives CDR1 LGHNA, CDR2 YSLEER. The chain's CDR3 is CASSQEGRPGTGYGYTF. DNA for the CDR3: TGCGCCAGCAGCCAAGAAGGCCGACCCGGGACAGGGTATGGCTACACCTTC.

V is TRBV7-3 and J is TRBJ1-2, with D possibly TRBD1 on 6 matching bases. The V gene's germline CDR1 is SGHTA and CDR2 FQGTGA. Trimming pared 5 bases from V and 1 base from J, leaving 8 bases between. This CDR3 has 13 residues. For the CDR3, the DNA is TGTGCCAGCAGCCAGGACAGTAACTATGGCTACACCTTC. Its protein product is CASSQDSNYGYTF.

The CDR3 bases are TGTGCCAGCAGCTTGGAGGGGGCACCCATGAACACTGAAGCTTTCTTT. Its translation: CASSLEGAPMNTEAFF. The chain joins TRBV5-6 to TRBJ1-1, with 7 positions matching TRBD1. CDR1 is SGHDT, CDR2 YYEEEE, per germline. The CDR3 consists of 16 residues. J gave up 0 bases and V 0 bases, and 5 bases lay outside the gene matches.

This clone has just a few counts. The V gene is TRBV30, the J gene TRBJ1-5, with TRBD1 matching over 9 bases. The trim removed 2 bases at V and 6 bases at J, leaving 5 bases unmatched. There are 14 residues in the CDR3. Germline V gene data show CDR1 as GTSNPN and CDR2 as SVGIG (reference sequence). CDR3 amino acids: CAWSMGQGSQPQHF. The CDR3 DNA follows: TGTGCCTGGAGTATGGGACAGGGATCTCAGCCCCAGCATTTT.

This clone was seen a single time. CDR3 residues: CASSLSGTTYNEQFF. The CDR3 nucleotides are TGTGCCAGCAGCTTAAGTGGGACAACCTACAATGAGCAGTTCTTC. The rearrangement joins TRBV7-3 to TRBJ2-1; maybe TRBD1 (6 bases). The CDR3 runs to 15 residues. Germline V gene data show CDR1 as SGHTA and CDR2 as FQGTGA. The V gene lost 1 base and the J gene lost 2 bases, with 9 bases spanning the gap.

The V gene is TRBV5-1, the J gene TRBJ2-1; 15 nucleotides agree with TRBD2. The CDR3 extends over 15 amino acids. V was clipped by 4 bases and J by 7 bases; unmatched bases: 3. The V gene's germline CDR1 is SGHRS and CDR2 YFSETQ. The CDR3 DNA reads TGCGCCAGCAGCCAGGGACTAGCGGGAGGAAATGAGCAGTTCTTC. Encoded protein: CASSQGLAGGNEQFF.

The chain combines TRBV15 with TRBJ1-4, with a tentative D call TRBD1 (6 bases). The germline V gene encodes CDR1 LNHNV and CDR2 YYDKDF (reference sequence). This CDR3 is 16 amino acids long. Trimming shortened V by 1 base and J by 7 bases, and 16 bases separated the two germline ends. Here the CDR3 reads CATSRGGREKGEKLFF. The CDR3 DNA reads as TGTGCCACCAGCAGAGGGGGGCGGGAGAAGGGTGAAAAACTGTTTTTT.

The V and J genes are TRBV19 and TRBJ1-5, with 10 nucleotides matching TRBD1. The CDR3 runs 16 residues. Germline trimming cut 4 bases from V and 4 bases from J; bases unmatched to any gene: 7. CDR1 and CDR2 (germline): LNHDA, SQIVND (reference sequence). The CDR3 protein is CASSNRDRGRNQPQHF. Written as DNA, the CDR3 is TGTGCCAGTAGTAACCGGGACAGGGGCAGAAATCAGCCCCAGCATTTT.

The CDR3 DNA is TGTGCCAGCAGCCACGGAGATAGCAATCAGCCCCAGCATTTT. Protein: CASSHGDSNQPQHF. The genes are TRBV3-1 (or the pseudogene TRBV3-2) and TRBJ1-5, with D unclear. The V gene's germline CDR1 is LGHDT and CDR2 YNNKEL (reference sequence). The CDR3 consists of 14 residues. The V and J ends lost 3 bases and 0 bases respectively, with 6 bases between them.

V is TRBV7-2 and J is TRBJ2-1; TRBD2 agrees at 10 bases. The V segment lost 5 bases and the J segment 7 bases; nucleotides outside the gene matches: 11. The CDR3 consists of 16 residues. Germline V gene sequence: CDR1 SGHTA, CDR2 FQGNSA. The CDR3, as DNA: TGTGCCAGCAGCAAGACTCGCGAAGCGGGAGGGAATGAGCAGTTCTTC. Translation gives CASSKTREAGGNEQFF.

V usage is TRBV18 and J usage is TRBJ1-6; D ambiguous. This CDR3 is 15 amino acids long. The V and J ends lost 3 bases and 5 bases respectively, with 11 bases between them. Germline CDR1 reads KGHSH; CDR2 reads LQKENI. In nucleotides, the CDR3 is TGTGCCAGCTCACCTTCAGGAGGGAATAATTCACCCCTCCACTTT. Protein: CASSPSGGNNSPLHF.

CDR3 amino acids: CASSSAGAGLNEQFF. In DNA form, the CDR3 reads TGTGCCAGCAGCTCGGCGGGAGCGGGCCTCAATGAGCAGTTCTTC. The chain joins TRBV7-3 to TRBJ2-1; TRBD2 matches at 7 bases. Germline values: CDR1 SGHTA, CDR2 FQGTGA. The CDR3 contains 15 residues. V trimming: 4 bases; J trimming: 6 bases; junction bases outside the gene matches: 9.

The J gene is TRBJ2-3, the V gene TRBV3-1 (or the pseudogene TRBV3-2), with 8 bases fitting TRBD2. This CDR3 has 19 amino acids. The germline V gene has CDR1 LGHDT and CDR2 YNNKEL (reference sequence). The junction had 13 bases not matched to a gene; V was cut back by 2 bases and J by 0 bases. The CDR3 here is CASSQTSLTSAGSTDTQYF. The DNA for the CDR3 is TGTGCCAGCAGCCAAACTAGCTTGACTAGCGCCGGTAGCACAGATACGCAGTATTTT.

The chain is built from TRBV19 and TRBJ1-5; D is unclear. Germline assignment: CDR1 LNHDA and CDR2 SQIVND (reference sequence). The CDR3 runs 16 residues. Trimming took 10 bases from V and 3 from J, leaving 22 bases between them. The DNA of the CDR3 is TGTGCCACCCTCTCGACGGCGGGAATAGCCAATCAGCCCCAGCATTTT. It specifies CATLSTAGIANQPQHF. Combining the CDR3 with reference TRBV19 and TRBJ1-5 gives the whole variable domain DGGITQSPKYLFRKEGQNVTLSCEQNLNHDAMYWYRQDPGQGLRLIYYSQIVNDFQKGDIAEGYSVSREKKESFPLTVTSAQKNPTAFYLCATLSTAGIANQPQHFGDGTRLSIL.

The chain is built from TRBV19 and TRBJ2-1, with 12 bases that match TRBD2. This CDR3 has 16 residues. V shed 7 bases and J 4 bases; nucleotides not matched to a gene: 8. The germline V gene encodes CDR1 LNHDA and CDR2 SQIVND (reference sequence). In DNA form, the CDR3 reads TGTGCCAGTAAGGGACTAGCGGGCGAAGCTTACAATGAGCAGTTCTTC. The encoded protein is CASKGLAGEAYNEQFF. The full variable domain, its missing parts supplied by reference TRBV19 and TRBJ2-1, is DGGITQSPKYLFRKEGQNVTLSCEQNLNHDAMYWYRQDPGQGLRLIYYSQIVNDFQKGDIAEGYSVSREKKESFPLTVTSAQKNPTAFYLCASKGLAGEAYNEQFFGPGTRLTVL.

CDR3 DNA: TGTGCCAGCAGCTTGGTTCATGGACTAGTTATTCGCGAGCAGTACTTC. Translating it yields CASSLVHGLVIREQYF. The chain combines TRBV5-4 with TRBJ2-7, with 7 bases aligning to TRBD2. Germline V gene sequence: CDR1 SGHNT, CDR2 YYREEE (reference sequence). This CDR3 is 16 amino acids long. With V trimmed by 0 bases and J by 6 bases, 12 bases remained unmatched.

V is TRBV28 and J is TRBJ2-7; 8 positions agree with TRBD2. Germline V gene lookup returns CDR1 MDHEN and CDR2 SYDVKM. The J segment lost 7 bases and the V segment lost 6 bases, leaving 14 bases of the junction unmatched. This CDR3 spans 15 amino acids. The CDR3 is CASSPRLAPPGEQYF. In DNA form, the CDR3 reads TGTGCCAGCAGCCCTAGACTAGCGCCTCCCGGTGAGCAGTACTTC. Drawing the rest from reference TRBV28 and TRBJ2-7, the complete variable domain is DVKVTQSSRYLVKRTGEKVFLECVQDMDHENMFWYRQDPGLGLRLIYFSYDVKMKEKGDIPEGYSVSREKKERFSLILESASTNQTSMYLCASSPRLAPPGEQYFGPGTRLTVT.

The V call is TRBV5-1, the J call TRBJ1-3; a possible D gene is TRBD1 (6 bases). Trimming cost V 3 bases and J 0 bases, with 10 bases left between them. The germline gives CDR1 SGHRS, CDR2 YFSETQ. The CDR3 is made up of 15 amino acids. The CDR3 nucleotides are TGCGCCAGCAGCTCGGACAGCCGCTCTGGAAACACCATATATTTT. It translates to CASSSDSRSGNTIYF.

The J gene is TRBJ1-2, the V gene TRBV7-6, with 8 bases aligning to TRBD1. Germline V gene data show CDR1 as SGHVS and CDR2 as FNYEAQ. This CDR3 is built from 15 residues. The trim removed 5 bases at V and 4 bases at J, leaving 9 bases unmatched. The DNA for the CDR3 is TGTGCCAGCAGCCGTACAGGGACAGGAACCTATGGCTACACCTTC. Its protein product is CASSRTGTGTYGYTF.

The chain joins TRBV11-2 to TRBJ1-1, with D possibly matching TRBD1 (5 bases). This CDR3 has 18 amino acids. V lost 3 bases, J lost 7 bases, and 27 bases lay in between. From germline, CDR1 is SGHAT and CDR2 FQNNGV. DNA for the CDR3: TGTGCCAGCAGCTTTAGTAGAGCTGCAACGGCGCGGAGGGGTGAAGCTTTCTTT. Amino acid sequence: CASSFSRAATARRGEAFF.

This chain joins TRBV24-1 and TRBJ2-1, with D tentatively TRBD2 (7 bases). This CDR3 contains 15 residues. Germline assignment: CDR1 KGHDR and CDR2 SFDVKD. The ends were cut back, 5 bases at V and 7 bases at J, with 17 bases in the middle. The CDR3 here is CATSGLWGGRNEQFF. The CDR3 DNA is TGTGCCACCAGTGGCCTATGGGGGGGCCGTAATGAGCAGTTCTTC.

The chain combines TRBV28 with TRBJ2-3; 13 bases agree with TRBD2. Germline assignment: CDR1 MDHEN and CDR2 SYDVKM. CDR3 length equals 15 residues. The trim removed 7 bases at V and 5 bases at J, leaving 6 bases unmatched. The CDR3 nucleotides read TGTGCCAGCACCGGACTAGCGGGAGTGGGAGATACGCAGTATTTT. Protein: CASTGLAGVGDTQYF.